These T cell receptor beta chains were read from a single sample in a study of beta chain features in type 1 diabetes. Method: immunoSEQ multiplex PCR; TCRdb's copy keeps in-frame clones and lacks some. The data hold around 250,000 clones, with approximately 14% observed a single time. Sequenced: naive CD4+ T cells from blood. The receptors were gathered from a young man with type 1 diabetes. The CDR3 runs from the conserved cysteine through the conserved F or W.

v_gene	CDR3aa
TRBV19	CASSTGTGTPDTEAFF
TRBV29-1	CSAEWGQGTEAFF
TRBV28	CASSSAGRLEQYF
TRBV19	CASSKTGDNQPQHF
TRBV6-9	CAGHTYGYTF
TRBV2	CASNRVVAKNIQYF
TRBV5-4	CASSLGHGGGTTGELFF
TRBV2	CASKGAGYEQYF
TRBV6-1	CASKRQGQGDYEQYF
TRBV2	CASSRGSEQYF
TRBV5-6	CASSLERQRGEAFF
TRBV7-9	CASSLIANDEQFF
TRBV5-1	CASSLPVNTGELFF
TRBV30	CAWSPQGYNEQFF
TRBV5-4	CASSSGASGNTGELFF
TRBV4-1	CASSQVVRTGGDEQYF
TRBV15	CATSRQDYEQYF
TRBV29-1	CSVEGQGSDTQYF
TRBV15	CATRRDTVNTEAFF
TRBV6-6	CASSSGGSDEKLFF
TRBV25-1	CASSERRTGDGIQYF